This record concerns one T cell receptor beta chain sequence. What it binds is unknown. The CDR3 covers 16 residues. Germline assignment: CDR1 KGHSH and CDR2 LQKENI. With 3 bases clipped from V and 5 bases from J, the junction kept 8 bases outside the gene matches. Only in-frame clones appear in the TCRdb table, and some are missing; sequencing was by immunoSEQ multiplex PCR. The sample consists of 200,000 or so clones, roughly 82% of them appearing once. The data derive from a study of cytomegalovirus exposure and HLA in healthy donors. Study at large: It was reported in a later analysis that the roughly 120 validation repertoires used the same platform as the approximately 670 first-cohort repertoires. Study-wide points: Reports described diagnosis of cytomegalovirus status by the classifier as highly specific and sensitive. Altogether, 170 or so TCR beta chains were recorded as cytomegalovirus-associated.

The chain is built from TRBV18 and TRBJ2-7; 12 bases are shared with TRBD2. The TCR sequence derives from a man between 18 and 35 years old in good health and CMV-seropositive. Sequencing used PBMCs. The CDR3 loop is CASSPPTSGRLHEQYF. The CDR3 bases are TGTGCCAGCTCACCCCCTACTAGCGGGAGGCTCCACGAGCAGTACTTC. The variable domain in full, completed from reference TRBV18 and TRBJ2-7, reads NAGVMQNPRHLVRRRGQEARLRCSPMKGHSHVYWYRQLPEEGLKFMVYLQKENIIDESGMPKERFSAEFPKEGPSILRIQQVVRGDSAAYFCASSPPTSGRLHEQYFGPGTRLTVT.